The subject of this entry is one T cell receptor beta chain. The entry originates in a study of blood T cell repertoires in COVID-19. Study in general: The United States, Italy and Spain supplied acute and convalescent COVID-19 samples. The analysed material was cDNA or gDNA that came from T cells, B-cell-depleted T cells, or PBMCs.

Under the authors' procedure: Reference gene primer amplification gave nucleated cell count estimates. Generated by immunoSEQ multiplex PCR, the TCRdb table keeps only in-frame clones and is missing some. V and J calls and clone size follow that table, whereas D and trimming were derived from the DNA. The table has some 150,000 clones, over 80% seen once. CDR3 size: 13 residues. After removal of 6 bases from V and 2 bases from J, the junction contained 3 bases not matched to a gene. Per the germline V gene, CDR1 is MNHEY and CDR2 is SMNVEV (reference sequence). This TCR was recovered from a woman aged 40 to 50 with active or convalescent COVID-19. Source material: peripheral blood. V usage is TRBV27 and J usage is TRBJ1-2; 7 bases map to TRBD1. This CDR3 reads CASRRDSNYGYTF. In nucleotides, the CDR3 is TGTGCCAGCAGGCGGGACAGCAACTATGGCTACACCTTC.